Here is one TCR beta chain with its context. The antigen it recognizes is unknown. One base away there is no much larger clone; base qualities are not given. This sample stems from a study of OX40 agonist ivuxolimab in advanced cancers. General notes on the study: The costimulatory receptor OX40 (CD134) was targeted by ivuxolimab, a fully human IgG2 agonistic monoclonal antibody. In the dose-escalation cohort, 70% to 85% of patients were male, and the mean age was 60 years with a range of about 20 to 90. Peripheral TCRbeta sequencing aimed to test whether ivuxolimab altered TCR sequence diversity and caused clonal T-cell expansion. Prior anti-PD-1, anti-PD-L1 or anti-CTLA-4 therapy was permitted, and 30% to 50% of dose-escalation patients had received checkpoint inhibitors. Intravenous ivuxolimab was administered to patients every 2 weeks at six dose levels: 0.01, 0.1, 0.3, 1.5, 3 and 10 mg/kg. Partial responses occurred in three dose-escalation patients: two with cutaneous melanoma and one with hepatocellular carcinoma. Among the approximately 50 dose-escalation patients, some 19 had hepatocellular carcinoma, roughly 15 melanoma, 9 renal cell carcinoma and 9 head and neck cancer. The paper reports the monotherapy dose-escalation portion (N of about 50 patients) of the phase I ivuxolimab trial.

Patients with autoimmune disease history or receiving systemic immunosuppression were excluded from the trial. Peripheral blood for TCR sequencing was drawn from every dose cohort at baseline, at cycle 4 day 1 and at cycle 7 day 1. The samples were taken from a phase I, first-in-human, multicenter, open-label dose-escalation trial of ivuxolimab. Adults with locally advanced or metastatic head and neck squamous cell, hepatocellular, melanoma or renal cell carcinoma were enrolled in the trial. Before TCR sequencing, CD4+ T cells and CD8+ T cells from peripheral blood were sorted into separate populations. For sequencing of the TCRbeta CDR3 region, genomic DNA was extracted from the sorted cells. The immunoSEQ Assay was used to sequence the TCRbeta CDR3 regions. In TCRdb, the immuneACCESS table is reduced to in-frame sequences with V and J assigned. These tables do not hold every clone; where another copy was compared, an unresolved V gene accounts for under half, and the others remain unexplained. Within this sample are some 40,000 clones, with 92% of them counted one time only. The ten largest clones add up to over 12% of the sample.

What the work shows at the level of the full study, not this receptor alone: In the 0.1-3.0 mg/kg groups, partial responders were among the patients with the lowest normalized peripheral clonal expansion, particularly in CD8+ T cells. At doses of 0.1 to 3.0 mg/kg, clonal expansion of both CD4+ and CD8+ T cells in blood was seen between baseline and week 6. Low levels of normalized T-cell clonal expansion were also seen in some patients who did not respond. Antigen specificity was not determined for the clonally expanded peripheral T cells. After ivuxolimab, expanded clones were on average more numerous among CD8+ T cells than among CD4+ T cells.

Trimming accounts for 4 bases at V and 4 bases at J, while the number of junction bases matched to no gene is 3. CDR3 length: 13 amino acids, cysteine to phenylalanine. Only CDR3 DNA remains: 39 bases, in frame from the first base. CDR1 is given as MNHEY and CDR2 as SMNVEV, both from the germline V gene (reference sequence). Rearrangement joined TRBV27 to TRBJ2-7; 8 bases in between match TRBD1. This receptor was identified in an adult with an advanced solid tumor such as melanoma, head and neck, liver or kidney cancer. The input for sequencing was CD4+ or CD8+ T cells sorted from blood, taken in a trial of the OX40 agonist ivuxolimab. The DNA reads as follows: TGTGCCAGCAGTTACACAGGGGGATACGAGCAGTACTTC. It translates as CASSYTGGYEQYF.